The 12 T cell receptor beta chains below were found in one sample sequenced in a study of early T cells in non-severe SARS-CoV-2 infection. TCRdb processed the 5' RACE reads anew with MiXCR; each CDR3 protein has one entry. The sample contains 65,000 to 95,000 distinct CDR3 sequences, approximately 16% of which appear only once. Specimen: whole blood. Receptors were obtained from an adult who was a healthcare worker with PCR-confirmed SARS-CoV-2 infection or an uninfected control (not recorded which).

V is TRBV5-4 and J is TRBJ2-1; 12 bases line up with TRBD2. Germline V gene sequence: CDR1 SGHNT, CDR2 YYREEE (reference sequence). J lost 4 bases, V lost 5 bases, and 4 bases had no gene match. The CDR3 covers 15 residues. Here the CDR3 DNA reads TGTGCCAGCAGTCCTAGCGGGGGGGGTTACAATGAGCAGTTCTTC. This translates into CASSPSGGGYNEQFF. The whole variable domain, filled in from reference TRBV5-4 and TRBJ2-1, reads ETGVTQSPTHLIKTRGQQVTLRCSSQSGHNTVSWYQQALGQGPQFIFQYYREEENGRGNFPPRFSGLQFPNYSSELNVNALELDDSALYLCASSPSGGGYNEQFFGPGTRLTVL.

In this sample, this clonotype turned up a few times. V and J are TRBV7-6 and TRBJ2-1; 9 bases map to TRBD2. This CDR3 has 15 residues. J gave up 9 bases and V 0 bases, and 6 bases lay outside the gene matches. The germline CDR1 and CDR2 sequences are SGHVS and FNYEAQ. The CDR3 loop is CASSLAAGGPFEQFF. As DNA, the CDR3 is TGTGCCAGCAGCTTAGCAGCGGGGGGTCCTTTTGAGCAGTTCTTC.

This clonotype was picked up many times. The rearrangement links TRBV20-1 to TRBJ2-1, with D tentatively TRBD1 or TRBD2 (5 bases each). Trimming removed 4 bases at V and 7 bases at J, with 8 bases between. The CDR3 has 11 residues. Germline CDR1 reads DFQATT; CDR2 reads SNEGSKA (reference sequence). In DNA, the CDR3 is TGCAGTGCTACCAGGGAGAATGAGCAGTTCTTC. It is translated as CSATRENEQFF.

This clonotype was seen only a few times. V gene TRBV10-1 combines with J gene TRBJ2-1; no clear D. CDR3 size: 14 residues. The germline CDR1 and CDR2 sequences are WNHNN and SYGVQD (reference sequence). Between the trimmed V and J ends, which lost 6 bases and 9 bases, there was a span of 18 bases. The chain's CDR3 is CASSPIGRATEQFF. CDR3 in DNA: TGCGCCAGCAGCCCGATAGGTCGAGCGACTGAGCAGTTCTTC.

The genes are TRBV29-1 and TRBJ2-7, with 7 bases lining up with TRBD2. Germline V gene lookup returns CDR1 SQVTM and CDR2 ANQGSEA. The CDR3 loop spans 14 amino acids. Trimming removed 6 bases from V and 2 bases from J; junction bases left unmatched: 10. CDR3 sequence: CSVRSGITTYEQYF. The CDR3 coding sequence is TGCAGCGTCCGCAGCGGGATAACAACCTACGAGCAGTACTTC.

This chain links TRBV20-1 with TRBJ2-3; no clear D. Germline V gene lookup returns CDR1 DFQATT and CDR2 SNEGSKA (reference sequence). Trimming took off 6 bases at V and 9 bases at J, with 16 bases between the two ends. The CDR3 sequence is 12 residues long. CDR3 sequence reads: CSAAPGLETQYF. CDR3 nucleotide sequence: TGCAGTGCCGCCCCGGGCCTTGAGACGCAGTATTTT.

CDR3 DNA: TGTGCCAGCACCCCGGGGGGTTCCTCCTACAATGAGCAGTTCTTC. It is translated as CASTPGGSSYNEQFF. The chain joins TRBV7-2 to TRBJ2-1; TRBD2 agrees at 7 bases. The CDR3 spans 15 residues. Germline lookup yields CDR1 SGHTA and CDR2 FQGNSA. V was pared by 7 bases and J by 0 bases, with 6 bases of the junction left unmatched.

This chain connects TRBV6-1 to TRBJ2-3, with 8 bases matching TRBD1. This CDR3 spans 15 amino acids. Trimming removed 6 bases from V and 0 bases from J; junction bases left unmatched: 5. Germline CDR1 and CDR2: MNHNS and SASEGT. CDR3 protein: CASSGQGASTDTQYF. The CDR3 DNA reads TGTGCCAGCAGCGGACAGGGCGCTAGCACAGATACGCAGTATTTT.

This clonotype was observed a handful of times. This chain connects TRBV28 to TRBJ2-1; 8 positions agree with TRBD1. J was trimmed by 7 bases and V by 5 bases; bases with no gene match: 1. The length of the CDR3 is 12 residues. CDR1 is MDHEN, CDR2 SYDVKM, per germline. The CDR3 sequence is CASSTGGNEQFF. CDR3 DNA: TGTGCCAGCAGTACAGGGGGGAATGAGCAGTTCTTC.

The sample holds one count of this clonotype. An end of the junction does not agree with germline; a read error may underlie this. The V gene is TRBV6-1, the J gene TRBJ2-1; 8 positions match TRBD2. This CDR3 spans 15 amino acids. Germline CDR1 MNHNS, CDR2 SASEGT. CDR3 DNA sequence: TGTGCCTGCAGTGCCTGGGGAGCGGGGGACAATGAGCAGTTCTTC. Translated: CACSAWGAGDNEQFF.

This clonotype appeared many times. This rearrangement joins TRBV28 to TRBJ2-3; TRBD1 matches at 10 bases. This CDR3 has 15 residues. Per the germline V gene, CDR1 is MDHEN and CDR2 is SYDVKM. Unmatched junction bases numbered 7, after V lost 6 bases and J lost 4 bases. CDR3 protein: CASRRGGTGADTQYF. DNA for the CDR3: TGTGCCAGCAGACGAGGTGGGACAGGGGCAGATACGCAGTATTTT.

The CDR3 sequence is CASRDRAVAGTYNEQFF. The CDR3 DNA reads as TGCGCCAGCAGGGACAGGGCGGTAGCCGGTACCTACAATGAGCAGTTCTTC. The chain joins TRBV10-2 to TRBJ2-1; 8 bases agree with TRBD1. The CDR3 consists of 17 residues. CDR1 and CDR2 (germline): WSHSY, SAAADI. The trim removed 6 bases at V and 2 bases at J, leaving 12 bases unmatched.